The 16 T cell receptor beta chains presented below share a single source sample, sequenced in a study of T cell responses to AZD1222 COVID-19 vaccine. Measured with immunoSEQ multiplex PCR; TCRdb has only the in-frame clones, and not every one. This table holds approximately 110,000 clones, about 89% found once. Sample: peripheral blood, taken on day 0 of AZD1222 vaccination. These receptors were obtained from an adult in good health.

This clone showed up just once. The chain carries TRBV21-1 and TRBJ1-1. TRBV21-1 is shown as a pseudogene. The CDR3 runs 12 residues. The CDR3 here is CASSDPLTEAFF. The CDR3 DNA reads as TGTGCCAGCAGTGACCCATTAACTGAAGCTTTCTTT.

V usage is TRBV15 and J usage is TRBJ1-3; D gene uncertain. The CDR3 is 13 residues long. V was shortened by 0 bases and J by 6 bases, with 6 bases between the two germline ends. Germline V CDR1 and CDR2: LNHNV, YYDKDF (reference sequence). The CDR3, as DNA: TGTGCCACCAGCAGAGATCTTACAAACACCATATATTTT. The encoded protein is CATSRDLTNTIYF.

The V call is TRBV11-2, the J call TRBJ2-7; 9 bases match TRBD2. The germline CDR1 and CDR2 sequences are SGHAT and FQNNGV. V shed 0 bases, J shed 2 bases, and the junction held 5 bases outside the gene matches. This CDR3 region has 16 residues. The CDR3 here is CASSLDWIAGAYEQYF. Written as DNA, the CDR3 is TGTGCCAGCAGCTTAGATTGGATAGCGGGGGCCTACGAGCAGTACTTC.

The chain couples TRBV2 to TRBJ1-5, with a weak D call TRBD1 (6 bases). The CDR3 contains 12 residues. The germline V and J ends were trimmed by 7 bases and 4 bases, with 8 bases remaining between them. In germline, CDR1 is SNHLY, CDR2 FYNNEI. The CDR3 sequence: CASMQGNQPQHF. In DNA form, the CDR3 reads TGTGCCAGCATGCAGGGGAATCAGCCCCAGCATTTT.

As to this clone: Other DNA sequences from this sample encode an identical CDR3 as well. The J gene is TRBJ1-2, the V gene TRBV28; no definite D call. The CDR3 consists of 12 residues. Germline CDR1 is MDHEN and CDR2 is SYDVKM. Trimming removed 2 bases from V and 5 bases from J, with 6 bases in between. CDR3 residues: CASSLGGYGYTF. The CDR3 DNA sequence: TGTGCCAGCAGTTTAGGAGGGTATGGCTACACCTTC.

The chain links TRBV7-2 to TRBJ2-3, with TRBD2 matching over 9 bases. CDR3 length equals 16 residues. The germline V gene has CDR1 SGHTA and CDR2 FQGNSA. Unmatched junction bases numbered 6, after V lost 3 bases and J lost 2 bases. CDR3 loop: CASSFWPSGTTDTQYF. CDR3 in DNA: TGTGCCAGCAGCTTTTGGCCTAGCGGGACCACAGATACGCAGTATTTT.

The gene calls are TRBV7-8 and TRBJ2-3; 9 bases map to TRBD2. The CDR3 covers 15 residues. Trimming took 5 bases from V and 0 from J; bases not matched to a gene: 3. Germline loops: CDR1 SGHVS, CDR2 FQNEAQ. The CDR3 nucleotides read TGTGCCAGCAGCCGCGGGAGGGCTAGCACAGATACGCAGTATTTT. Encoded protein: CASSRGRASTDTQYF.

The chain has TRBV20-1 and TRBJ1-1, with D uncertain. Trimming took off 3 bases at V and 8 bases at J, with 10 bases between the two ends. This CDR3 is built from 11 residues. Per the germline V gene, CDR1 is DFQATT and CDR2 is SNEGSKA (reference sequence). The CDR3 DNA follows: TGCAGTGCTAGCTTCAGAGAAGAAGCTTTCTTT. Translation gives CSASFREEAFF.

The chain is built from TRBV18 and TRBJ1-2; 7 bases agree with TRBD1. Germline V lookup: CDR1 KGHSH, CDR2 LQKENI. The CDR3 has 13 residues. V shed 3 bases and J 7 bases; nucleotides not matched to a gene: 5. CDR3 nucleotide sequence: TGTGCCAGCTCACCTGAGGGGGCACGTGGCTACACCTTC. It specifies CASSPEGARGYTF.

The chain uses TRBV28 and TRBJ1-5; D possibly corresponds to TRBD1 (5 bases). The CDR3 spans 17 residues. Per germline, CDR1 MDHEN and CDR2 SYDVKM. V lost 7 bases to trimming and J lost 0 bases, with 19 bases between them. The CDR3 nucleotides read TGTGCCAGCACCACGCCTCCGGGCAGGGATAGCAATCAGCCCCAGCATTTT. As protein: CASTTPPGRDSNQPQHF.

The CDR3 nucleotides are TGTGCCAGCAGCGGTACCAGGGGGGCGTGGGGCTACACCTTC. Translating gives CASSGTRGAWGYTF. The rearrangement joins TRBV9 to TRBJ1-2; TRBD1 aligns across 7 bases. From germline, CDR1 is SGDLS and CDR2 YYNGEE. This CDR3 is 14 amino acids long. V shed 3 bases and J 8 bases; nucleotides not matched to a gene: 10.

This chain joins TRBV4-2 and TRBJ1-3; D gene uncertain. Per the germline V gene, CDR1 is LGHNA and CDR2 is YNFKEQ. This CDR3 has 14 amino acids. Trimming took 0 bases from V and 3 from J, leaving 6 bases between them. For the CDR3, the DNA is TGTGCCAGCAGCCAAGAAATCAGTGGAAACACCATATATTTT. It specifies CASSQEISGNTIYF.

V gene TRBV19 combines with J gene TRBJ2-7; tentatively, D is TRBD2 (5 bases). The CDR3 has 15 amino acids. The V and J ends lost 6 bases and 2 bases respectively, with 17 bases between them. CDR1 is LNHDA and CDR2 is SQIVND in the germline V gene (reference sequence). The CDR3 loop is CASSPRELGTYEQYF. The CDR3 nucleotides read TGTGCCAGTAGCCCAAGGGAACTAGGGACCTACGAGCAGTACTTC.

CDR3 bases: TGCAGTGCTAGTTCCGGGACTCCTAATCAGCCCCAGCATTTT. This encodes CSASSGTPNQPQHF. The chain combines TRBV20-1 with TRBJ1-5; a weak D match, TRBD1 (5 bases). V was clipped by 3 bases and J by 4 bases, with 13 bases between them. Germline assignment: CDR1 DFQATT and CDR2 SNEGSKA (reference sequence). This CDR3 has 14 residues.

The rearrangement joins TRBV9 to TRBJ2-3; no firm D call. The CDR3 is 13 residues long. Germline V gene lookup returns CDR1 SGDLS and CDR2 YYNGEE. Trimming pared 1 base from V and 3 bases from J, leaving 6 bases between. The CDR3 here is CASSVRLTDTQYF. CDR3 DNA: TGTGCCAGCAGCGTACGGCTAACAGATACGCAGTATTTT.

CDR3 sequence: CAVPFGSYEQYF. The CDR3 bases are TGTGCCGTCCCCTTTGGATCGTACGAGCAGTACTTC. The chain carries TRBV6-5 and TRBJ2-7; D is unclear. The germline V gene has CDR1 MNHEY and CDR2 SVGAGI. Trimming pared 11 bases from V and 4 bases from J, leaving 15 bases between. The CDR3 has 12 residues.